The entry below describes one TCR beta chain. The antigen is unknown. Gene names are the mouse ones. The read ends 1 residue shy of where the CDR3 ends; the end is completed using the germline J gene. Assay: immunoSEQ multiplex PCR; the TCRdb copy retains only in-frame clones and omits some. The sample lists about 48,000 clones, roughly 73% occurring once. The entry originates in a study of tissue T cells after allogeneic stem cell transplantation. Study results and limitations: Blood and spleen captured only part of the tissue TCR repertoire. Across patients, clones rarely overlapped, yet motif clusters were shared tissue-specifically. Some tissue clones might be persisting host cells; their alloreactivity or antigen specificity was not determined.

The CDR3 is 13 amino acids. Germline loops: CDR1 LGHNA, CDR2 YNLKQL (reference sequence). The V end was cut by 0 bases, the J end by 2 bases, with 4 bases between. The sequenced material came from sorted cells pooled from one or two spleens. V and J are TRBV5 and TRBJ1-1; no clear D gene. The sequence came from a pool of C57BL/6 mice in good health. The CDR3 loop reads CASSQDSNTEVFF. The DNA read from the CDR3 is TGTGCCAGCAGCCAAGATTCCAACACAGAAGTCTTC.